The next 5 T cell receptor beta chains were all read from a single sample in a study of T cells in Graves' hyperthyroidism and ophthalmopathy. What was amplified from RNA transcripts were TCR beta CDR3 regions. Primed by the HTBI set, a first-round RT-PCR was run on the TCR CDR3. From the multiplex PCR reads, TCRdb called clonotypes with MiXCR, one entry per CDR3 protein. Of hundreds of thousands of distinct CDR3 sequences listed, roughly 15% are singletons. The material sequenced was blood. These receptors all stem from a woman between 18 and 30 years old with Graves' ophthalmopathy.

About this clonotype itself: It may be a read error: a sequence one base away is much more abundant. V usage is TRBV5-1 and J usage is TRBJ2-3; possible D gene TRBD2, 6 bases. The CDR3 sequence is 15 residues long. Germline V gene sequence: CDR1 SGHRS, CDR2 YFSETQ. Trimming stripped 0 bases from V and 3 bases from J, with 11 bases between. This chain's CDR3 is CASSLVRDGTDTQYF. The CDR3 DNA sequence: TGCGCCAGCAGCTTGGTGCGGGATGGGACAGATACGCAGTATTTT.

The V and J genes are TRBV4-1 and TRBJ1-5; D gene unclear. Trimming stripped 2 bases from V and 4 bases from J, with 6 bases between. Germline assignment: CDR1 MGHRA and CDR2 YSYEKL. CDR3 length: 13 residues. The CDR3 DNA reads TGCGCCAGCAGCCAAAACGGTAATCAGCCCCAGCATTTT. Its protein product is CASSQNGNQPQHF.

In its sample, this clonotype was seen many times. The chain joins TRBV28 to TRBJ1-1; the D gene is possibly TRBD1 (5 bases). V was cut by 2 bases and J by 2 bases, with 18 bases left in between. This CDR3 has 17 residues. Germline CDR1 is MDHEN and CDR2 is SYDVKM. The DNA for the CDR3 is TGTGCCAGCAGTTTAATCGCTGGGGTGGGGGAAAACACTGAAGCTTTCTTT. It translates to CASSLIAGVGENTEAFF.

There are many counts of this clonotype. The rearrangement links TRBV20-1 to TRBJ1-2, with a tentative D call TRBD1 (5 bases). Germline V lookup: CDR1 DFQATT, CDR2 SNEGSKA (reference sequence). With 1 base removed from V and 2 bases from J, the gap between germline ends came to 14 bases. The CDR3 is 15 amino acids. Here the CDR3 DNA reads TGCAGTGCTAGAGTACCTCGTTGGGGGAACTATGGCTACACCTTC. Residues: CSARVPRWGNYGYTF.

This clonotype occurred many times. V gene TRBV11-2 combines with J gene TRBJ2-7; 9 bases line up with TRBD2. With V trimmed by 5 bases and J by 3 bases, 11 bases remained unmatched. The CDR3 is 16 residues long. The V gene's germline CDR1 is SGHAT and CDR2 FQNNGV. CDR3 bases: TGTGCCAGCAGCCCCCTTCAAAGGACTAGCGACTACGAGCAGTACTTC. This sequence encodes CASSPLQRTSDYEQYF.